A single sample gave rise to the 14 T cell receptor beta chains below, sequenced in a study of blood T cell repertoires in COVID-19. Profiled with immunoSEQ multiplex PCR; TCRdb holds only in-frame clones, not every one. The table lists roughly 290,000 clones, about 82% of them singletons, with 4.1% in the top ten. The source material was peripheral blood. These receptor sequences come from a woman between 45 and 65 years old with active or convalescent COVID-19.

This clone was detected only once. V usage is TRBV5-6 and J usage is TRBJ2-7; the D gene is possibly TRBD1 (5 bases). V was pared by 0 bases and J by 3 bases, with 16 bases between. Germline-derived CDR1 and CDR2 are SGHDT and YYEEEE. The CDR3 covers 16 residues. In nucleotides, the CDR3 is TGTGCCAGCAGCTTGGGGTTAGGTTACAGGCGCTACGAGCAGTACTTC. As protein: CASSLGLGYRRYEQYF.

The rearrangement joins TRBV30 to TRBJ1-4; maybe TRBD1 (5 bases). The CDR3 length is 14 residues. Looked up from germline, CDR1 is GTSNPN and CDR2 is SVGIG (reference sequence). With 1 base removed from V and 6 bases from J, the gap between germline ends came to 12 bases. The chain's CDR3 is CAWSGTLLDEKLFF. CDR3 nucleotides: TGTGCCTGGAGTGGGACACTACTCGATGAAAAACTGTTTTTT.

The J gene is TRBJ1-4, the V gene TRBV6-4; 9 bases match TRBD1. CDR1 is MRHNA, CDR2 SNTAGT, per germline. V shed 6 bases and J 7 bases; nucleotides not matched to a gene: 9. The CDR3 has 15 amino acids. The DNA for the CDR3 is TGTGCCAGCAGCCTAACAGGGGGCCCTCGTGAAAAACTGTTTTTT. This encodes CASSLTGGPREKLFF.

The chain recombines TRBV10-2 with TRBJ1-1; tentative D call: TRBD1 (5 bases). CDR1 is WSHSY and CDR2 is SAAADI in the germline V gene. V lost 0 bases to trimming and J lost 2 bases, with 10 bases between them. This CDR3 region has 15 residues. Here the CDR3 reads CASSESRGLNTEAFF. CDR3 bases: TGCGCCAGCAGTGAGTCAAGGGGTTTAAACACTGAAGCTTTCTTT.

The chain recombines TRBV6-5 with TRBJ2-1; D is perhaps TRBD2 (6 bases). This CDR3 has 13 residues. The V and J ends lost 7 bases and 10 bases respectively, with 17 bases between them. Germline CDR1 is MNHEY and CDR2 is SVGAGI. The CDR3 loop reads CASIPGVRVEQFF. The CDR3 nucleotides are TGTGCCAGCATTCCGGGAGTTCGAGTGGAGCAGTTCTTC.

The V call is TRBV4-2, the J call TRBJ1-5, with no clear D. CDR3 length equals 15 residues. Trimming removed 0 bases at V and 5 bases at J, with 11 bases between. The germline V gene has CDR1 LGHNA and CDR2 YNFKEQ. CDR3 residues: CASSQDPERDQPQHF. The CDR3 DNA sequence: TGTGCCAGCAGCCAAGATCCTGAGCGAGATCAGCCCCAGCATTTT.

The genes are TRBV29-1 and TRBJ2-1; TRBD1 agrees at 10 bases. This CDR3 contains 12 residues. The V gene's germline CDR1 is SQVTM and CDR2 ANQGSEA. V dropped 6 bases and J dropped 9; count of bases not matched to a gene: 5. The CDR3 is CSVRQGAVEQFF. Written as DNA, the CDR3 is TGCAGCGTCCGACAGGGGGCAGTTGAGCAGTTCTTC.

This clone appeared once. DNA for the CDR3: TGCGCCAGCAGCTTGGATGGCGGGCCACAAGAGACCCAGTACTTC. Its protein is CASSLDGGPQETQYF. The rearrangement links TRBV5-1 to TRBJ2-5; a weak D match, TRBD2 (5 bases). V gave up 0 bases and J gave up 2 bases, with 11 bases separating them. The CDR3 has 15 amino acids. Per the germline V gene, CDR1 is SGHRS and CDR2 is YFSETQ.

V and J are TRBV25-1 and TRBJ1-5, with D possibly being TRBD1 (5 bases). V gave up 7 bases and J gave up 0 bases, with 19 bases separating them. This CDR3 has 17 amino acids. CDR1 MGHDK and CDR2 SYGVNS come from the germline V gene. The CDR3 nucleotides read TGTGCCAGCATCGCGGGGCAGGGCAGGAATAGCAATCAGCCCCAGCATTTT. This translates into CASIAGQGRNSNQPQHF.

The chain couples TRBV3-1 (or the pseudogene TRBV3-2) to TRBJ2-4; D is possibly TRBD2 (5 bases). With 3 bases removed from V and 5 bases from J, the gap between germline ends came to 8 bases. From germline, CDR1 is LGHDT and CDR2 YNNKEL (reference sequence). This CDR3 region has 13 residues. CDR3 residues: CASSHPGENIQYF. The CDR3 bases are TGTGCCAGCAGCCATCCCGGGGAAAACATTCAGTACTTC.

Note on this clone: The sample has other DNA sequences that encode this CDR3 too. J is TRBJ2-3 and V is TRBV7-6; the match to TRBD2 covers 9 bases. The CDR3 contains 15 residues. Germline V gene sequence: CDR1 SGHVS, CDR2 FNYEAQ. Trimming at V came to 4 bases and at J to 1 base, leaving 3 bases not matched to a gene. CDR3 amino acids: CASSSLAGGTDTQYF. The CDR3 coding sequence is TGTGCCAGCAGCTCGTTAGCGGGAGGCACAGATACGCAGTATTTT.

In nucleotides, the CDR3 is TGCAGCGCTCGTTGGCTTATCGATGAGCAGTTCTTC. This gives the protein CSARWLIDEQFF. This chain connects TRBV29-1 to TRBJ2-1; D is unresolved. Germline CDR1 SQVTM, CDR2 ANQGSEA. The CDR3 has 12 residues. Trimming left V 7 bases short and J 8 bases short, with 15 bases between.

The genes are TRBV30 and TRBJ2-5; TRBD2 aligns across 10 bases. CDR3 length: 18 amino acids. After removal of 4 bases from V and 4 bases from J, the junction contained 18 bases not matched to a gene. CDR1 is GTSNPN and CDR2 is SVGIG in the germline V gene (reference sequence). The CDR3 DNA follows: TGTGCCTGGACGGGATTTTTAGCGGGAGGAAGGGGCGGAGAGACCCAGTACTTC. This translates into CAWTGFLAGGRGGETQYF.

The chain carries TRBV9 and TRBJ1-2; a weak D match, TRBD1 (5 bases). The CDR3 consists of 14 residues. Trimming left V 3 bases short and J 3 bases short, with 12 bases between. Germline V gives CDR1 SGDLS, CDR2 YYNGEE. CDR3 DNA sequence: TGTGCCAGCAGCGCCGACGACAGTGACTATGGCTACACCTTC. Amino acids: CASSADDSDYGYTF.